This passage covers 21 T cell receptor beta chains from one sample sequenced in a study of blood T cell repertoires in COVID-19. TCRdb's copy holds only in-frame clones and misses some; the assay was immunoSEQ multiplex PCR. The sample gives 150,000 to 200,000 clones, about 77% of which show up once; about a sixth is in the top ten. Sequenced: PBMCs or T cells enriched from blood (not recorded which). The receptors originated from a woman between 50 and 59 years old with acute COVID-19.

This chain connects TRBV27 to TRBJ1-5; D remains unclear. V lost 3 bases, J lost 9 bases, and 12 bases lay in between. This CDR3 spans 13 amino acids. CDR1 is MNHEY and CDR2 is SMNVEV in the germline V gene (reference sequence). The CDR3 sequence: CASSLVGRGPQHF. The CDR3 nucleotides are TGTGCCAGCAGTTTGGTTGGTCGGGGGCCCCAGCATTTT.

The count of this clone is one. The chain carries TRBV6-5 and TRBJ1-2; tentatively, D is TRBD1 (6 bases). The CDR3 has 11 amino acids. V dropped 4 bases and J dropped 8 bases, with 8 bases sitting between them. The germline V gene has CDR1 MNHEY and CDR2 SVGAGI. The CDR3 DNA reads TGTGCCAGCAGTTGGGGGCAAGGCTACACCTTC. Encoded protein: CASSWGQGYTF.

This clone was observed a single time. The chain uses TRBV21-1 and TRBJ1-5. TRBV21-1 is assigned pseudogene status. The CDR3 covers 17 residues. The CDR3 is CASSPSPGGAPSMSQHF. Written as DNA, the CDR3 is TGTGCCAGCAGCCCATCTCCGGGAGGGGCCCCTTCAATGTCCCAGCATTTT.

This chain connects TRBV6-5 to TRBJ2-2, with 8 bases identical to TRBD2. The V gene end was trimmed by 6 bases and the J gene end by 6 bases; junction bases not matched to a gene: 9. The CDR3 extends over 15 amino acids. CDR1 and CDR2 from the germline V gene are MNHEY and SVGAGI. The CDR3 spells CASSAGTSGAGELFF. As DNA, the CDR3 is TGTGCCAGCAGCGCCGGGACTAGTGGGGCCGGGGAGCTGTTTTTT.

This rearrangement joins TRBV24-1 to TRBJ2-4, with D maybe TRBD1 (5 bases). V lost 2 bases and J 0 bases, leaving 13 bases between the germline ends. This CDR3 spans 17 amino acids. The germline CDR1 and CDR2 sequences are KGHDR and SFDVKD. CDR3 in amino acids: CATSDSGPQGAKNIQYF. Here the CDR3 DNA reads TGTGCCACCAGTGATTCAGGACCTCAGGGAGCCAAAAACATTCAGTACTTC.

V usage is TRBV6-5 and J usage is TRBJ1-2; D remains ambiguous. The V and J ends lost 6 bases and 7 bases respectively, with 21 bases between them. CDR3 size: 15 residues. CDR1 is MNHEY, CDR2 SVGAGI, per germline. CDR3 DNA: TGTGCCAGCAGAACTTCCGGAGGCCCCCGGGTTGGCTACACCTTC. Protein product: CASRTSGGPRVGYTF.

This sequence joins TRBV7-3 and TRBJ2-5, with D perhaps TRBD2 (6 bases). With 8 bases removed from V and 1 base from J, the gap between germline ends came to 11 bases. Per germline, CDR1 SGHTA and CDR2 FQGTGA. The CDR3 has 13 residues. The CDR3 protein is CASGGGIQETQYF. CDR3 DNA sequence: TGTGCCAGCGGTGGGGGGATCCAAGAGACCCAGTACTTC.

The chain joins TRBV19 to TRBJ1-4; D possibly corresponds to TRBD1 (6 bases). The V and J ends lost 3 bases and 5 bases respectively, with 13 bases between them. Germline V lookup: CDR1 LNHDA, CDR2 SQIVND (reference sequence). The CDR3 covers 15 residues. CDR3 sequence: CASSIAGGLNEKLFF. The DNA of the CDR3 is TGTGCCAGTAGTATTGCTGGGGGCCTAAATGAAAAACTGTTTTTT.

This clone was seen a few times. The chain uses TRBV7-9 and TRBJ1-2; a weak D match, TRBD1 (6 bases). The CDR3 has 16 residues. Germline values: CDR1 SEHNR, CDR2 FQNEAQ (reference sequence). Trimming cost V 5 bases and J 2 bases, with 18 bases left between them. CDR3 DNA: TGTGCCAGCAGCCGATTAGGACAGTCTTTAAACTATGGCTACACCTTC. Translated: CASSRLGQSLNYGYTF.

This clone showed up just once. This sequence joins TRBV5-5 and TRBJ1-3, with D maybe TRBD1 (5 bases). V gave up 0 bases and J gave up 0 bases, with 10 bases separating them. The CDR3 runs to 16 residues. Germline V gene data show CDR1 as SGHKS and CDR2 as YYEKEE (reference sequence). CDR3 bases: TGTGCCAGCAGCTTGGACCCCGGGGGCTCTGGAAACACCATATATTTT. Encoded protein: CASSLDPGGSGNTIYF.

The chain employs TRBV14 and TRBJ2-5; D is ambiguous. The germline V gene encodes CDR1 SGHDN and CDR2 FVKESK. CDR3 length equals 11 residues. Trimming took 4 bases from V and 5 from J, leaving 5 bases between them. CDR3 nucleotide sequence: TGTGCCAGCAGCCTGCGCGAGACCCAGTACTTC. The encoded protein is CASSLRETQYF.

The chain carries TRBV6-6 and TRBJ1-6; maybe TRBD1 (5 bases). Germline lookup yields CDR1 MNHNY and CDR2 SVGAGI (reference sequence). The CDR3 length is 15 residues. V was trimmed by 5 bases and J by 3 bases, leaving 11 bases between them. This CDR3 reads CASSGHRDYNSPLHF. Written as DNA, the CDR3 is TGTGCCAGCAGTGGACACAGAGACTATAATTCACCCCTCCACTTT.

This clone was seen just once. In the same sample, other DNA sequences code for this CDR3. The chain combines TRBV24-1 with TRBJ1-1; no firm D call. The germline V gene encodes CDR1 KGHDR and CDR2 SFDVKD. V lost 4 bases and J 1 base, leaving 3 bases between the germline ends. CDR3 length equals 12 residues. The CDR3 DNA follows: TGTGCCACCAGTGACCAGAACACTGAAGCTTTCTTT. It yields the protein CATSDQNTEAFF.

This rearrangement joins TRBV7-9 to TRBJ2-1; TRBD1 matches 9 bases. The CDR3 is 17 amino acids. The germline V gene has CDR1 SEHNR and CDR2 FQNEAQ (reference sequence). V lost 4 bases to trimming and J lost 2 bases; unmatched junction nucleotides: 9. The DNA of the CDR3 is TGTGCCAGCAGCTCCATTAGGGGGGACAGGGCCTACAATGAGCAGTTCTTC. Amino acids: CASSSIRGDRAYNEQFF. Complete variable domain (other parts from reference TRBV7-9 and TRBJ2-1): DTGVSQNPRHKITKRGQNVTFRCDPISEHNRLYWYRQTLGQGPEFLTYFQNEAQLEKSRLLSDRFSAERPKGSFSTLEIQRTEQGDSAMYLCASSSIRGDRAYNEQFFGPGTRLTVL.

V usage is TRBV7-8 and J usage is TRBJ2-2; 9 bases line up with TRBD2. Germline CDR1 is SGHVS and CDR2 is FQNEAQ. The CDR3 runs 15 residues. Losses at the gene ends were 5 bases for V and 6 bases for J; bases not matched to a gene: 7. CDR3 nucleotides: TGTGCCAGCAGCCCGTCCGGCGGGGGGGCCGGGGAGCTGTTTTTT. Encoded protein: CASSPSGGGAGELFF.

This sequence joins TRBV3-1 (or the pseudogene TRBV3-2) and TRBJ2-2; 10 bases map to TRBD2. The V gene end was trimmed by 0 bases and the J gene end by 7 bases; junction bases not matched to a gene: 11. CDR1 is LGHDT, CDR2 YNNKEL, per germline (reference sequence). The CDR3 totals 18 residues. The CDR3 nucleotides read TGTGCCAGCAGCCAAGATCCCCCAGCGGGGGGGCCAATCGGGGAGCTGTTTTTT. Amino acid sequence: CASSQDPPAGGPIGELFF.

The J gene is TRBJ1-2, the V gene TRBV7-9; TRBD1 might be the D (5 bases). The CDR3 totals 15 residues. V lost 4 bases and J 7 bases, leaving 19 bases between the germline ends. Germline-derived CDR1 and CDR2 are SEHNR and FQNEAQ (reference sequence). CDR3 DNA sequence: TGTGCCAGCAGCTACCCGGGGACGGGGGACGGTGGCTACACCTTC. This codes for CASSYPGTGDGGYTF.

J is TRBJ1-2 and V is TRBV6-5, with a weak D call TRBD1 (6 bases). Germline V gene sequence: CDR1 MNHEY, CDR2 SVGAGI. The V and J ends lost 2 bases and 2 bases respectively, with 9 bases between them. The CDR3 sequence is 14 residues long. The CDR3 protein is CASSYGGNNYGYTF. The CDR3 DNA sequence: TGTGCCAGCAGTTACGGGGGCAACAACTATGGCTACACCTTC.

The gene calls are TRBV28 and TRBJ1-5; 7 bases line up with TRBD1. Germline values: CDR1 MDHEN, CDR2 SYDVKM. V lost 5 bases to trimming and J lost 1 base; unmatched junction nucleotides: 8. This CDR3 contains 16 residues. CDR3 sequence reads: CASSRWTGESNQPQHF. The CDR3 DNA follows: TGTGCCAGCAGTCGATGGACAGGAGAGAGCAATCAGCCCCAGCATTTT.

This rearrangement joins TRBV5-1 to TRBJ2-5, with TRBD2 identical over 10 bases. With 5 bases clipped from V and 5 bases from J, the junction kept 9 bases outside the gene matches. Germline values: CDR1 SGHRS, CDR2 YFSETQ. There are 15 residues in the CDR3. CDR3: CASSGSGGALETQYF. The CDR3 bases are TGCGCCAGCAGTGGGAGCGGGGGGGCTTTGGAGACCCAGTACTTC.

The chain combines TRBV11-1 with TRBJ1-5; D call uncertain. Trimming removed 5 bases from V and 5 bases from J, with 10 bases in between. The CDR3 runs 13 residues. Germline V gives CDR1 SGHAT, CDR2 FQDESV (reference sequence). CDR3 in DNA: TGTGCCAGCAGCCCCAGTCGTGATCAGCCCCAGCATTTT. Protein product: CASSPSRDQPQHF.